Detailed here is one T cell receptor (beta chain). This entry is derived from a study of patients and donors after allogeneic stem cell transplantation. TCRdb used MiXCR to reprocess the RT-PCR reads, holding one entry per CDR3 protein. The table lists roughly 10,000 distinct CDR3 sequences, about 6% of them singletons. Sequencing was carried out using blood, either unsorted or a sorted T cell fraction (not recorded which). The origin of this receptor is a human donor who was either an allogeneic HSCT recipient or a stem cell or donor lymphocyte infusion donor (not recorded which). It is not recorded whose cells these are; they may come from a transplant donor.

The CDR3 sequence is CASRPGTGLTYEQYF. Written as DNA, the CDR3 is TGTGCCAGCAGACCCGGGACAGGGTTGACCTACGAGCAGTACTTC. V is TRBV6-5 and J is TRBJ2-7, with TRBD1 identical over 9 bases. CDR3 length equals 15 residues. V lost 6 bases and J lost 2; bases outside the gene matches: 8. CDR1 is MNHEY and CDR2 is SVGAGI in the germline V gene.